The clone carrying this TCR beta chain was recorded a few times. The trim removed 2 bases at V and 1 base at J, leaving 0 bases unmatched. Germline CDR1 reads WSHSY; CDR2 reads SAAADI. This CDR3 spans 15 amino acids. The data derive from a study of molecular identifiers for immune sequencing clone quantification. A single record per CDR3 protein comes from TCRdb applying MiXCR to the PCR reads. Of about 640,000 distinct CDR3 sequences in the sample, approximately 20% were seen once. Source material: naive CD8+ T cells from blood, with Jurkat cell RNA spiked in. As for subset: FACS-sorted CD8+CD4-CCR7+CD45RA+ naive T cells. V is TRBV10-2 and J is TRBJ1-1; 11 bases agree with TRBD1. This sequence originates from a human donor in good health. Some libraries in this study had Jurkat cell RNA spiked in. DNA of the CDR3: TGCGCCAGCAGTGAGGGGACAGGGGGGAACACTGAAGCTTTCTTT. Its translation is CASSEGTGGNTEAFF.